This T cell receptor beta chain was sequenced for a study of T cells in women clearing cervical HPV infection. Study summary: Cases were women with histologically confirmed HPV16-related CIN3 or worse, including a couple of invasive cancers.

Genomic DNA, averaging about 1,100 ng per sample, yielded TCR beta CDR3 via immunoSEQ. Generated by immunoSEQ multiplex PCR, the TCRdb table keeps only in-frame clones and is missing some. The sample data list 12,000 or so clones. In regard to this clone: The read falls 3 residues short of the CDR3 end, and the missing part is taken from the germline J gene.

Germline values: CDR1 SNHLY, CDR2 FYNNEI. V was cut by 8 bases and J by 4 bases, with 12 bases left in between. The CDR3 contains 12 residues. This chain joins TRBV2 and TRBJ2-7; no clear D. The sequence was obtained from a woman aged 18 to 75 with a cervical HPV16 infection that either progressed to CIN3+ or cleared (not recorded which). Material: blood buffy coat. CDR3 protein: CASGLFGYEQYF. CDR3 DNA, as far as it was read: TGTGCCAGCGGGCTATTTGGGTACGAG.